Only one count was recorded for the clone carrying this T cell receptor beta chain. Sequenced by immunoSEQ multiplex PCR; TCRdb stores in-frame clones only, minus some. The table records about 240,000 clones, less than 90% of them present only once. This specimen belongs to a study of blood T cell repertoires in COVID-19. The V gene's germline CDR1 is SGHTS and CDR2 YDEGEE. This CDR3 region has 15 residues. The V segment lost 3 bases and the J segment 4 bases; nucleotides outside the gene matches: 6. This rearrangement joins TRBV5-8 to TRBJ2-5; 10 bases align to TRBD2. This sequence was found in a man aged 60-69 years with acute or convalescent COVID-19. What was sequenced was peripheral blood. Here the CDR3 reads CASSYSGRAGETQYF. The DNA of the CDR3 is TGTGCCAGCAGCTACAGCGGGAGGGCAGGAGAGACCCAGTACTTC.